The 29 T cell receptor beta chains below come from one sample, sequenced in a study of T cells after yellow fever vaccination. TCRdb re-called the 5' RACE reads with MiXCR, one entry per CDR3 protein. The table lists some 97,000 distinct CDR3 sequences, approximately 6.3% of them singletons, with about two fifths in the top ten. The sample consisted of CD8+ T cells sorted from PBMCs, taken 10 days after the yellow fever booster vaccination. The receptors here all came from a man younger than 30 who received the YFV17D yellow fever vaccine.

This clonotype was seen repeatedly, ten times or more. The chain uses TRBV5-4 and TRBJ1-1; D gene uncertain. The CDR3 sequence is 12 residues long. Per the germline V gene, CDR1 is SGHNT and CDR2 is YYREEE (reference sequence). Trimming took 5 bases from V and 4 from J, leaving 9 bases between them. CDR3 DNA: TGTGCCAGCAGGGTGGGATCCACTGAAGCTTTCTTT. Encoded protein: CASRVGSTEAFF.

This clonotype was seen more than once but under ten times. The chain has TRBV7-9 and TRBJ2-1; 11 nucleotides agree with TRBD1. V was clipped by 5 bases and J by 7 bases; unmatched bases: 7. From germline, CDR1 is SEHNR and CDR2 FQNEAQ (reference sequence). The CDR3 totals 15 residues. CDR3 nucleotide sequence: TGTGCCAGCAGCGCCGGGACAGGGGGATGGAATGAGCAGTTCTTC. Protein product: CASSAGTGGWNEQFF.

The V gene is TRBV7-9, the J gene TRBJ1-1; D uncertain. V was clipped by 4 bases and J by 1 base, with 7 bases between them. This CDR3 spans 13 amino acids. Per the germline V gene, CDR1 is SEHNR and CDR2 is FQNEAQ (reference sequence). CDR3 loop: CASSSSQNTEAFF. The CDR3 coding sequence is TGTGCCAGCAGCTCATCACAGAACACTGAAGCTTTCTTT.

This clonotype has a handful of counts. The rearrangement uses TRBV10-3 and TRBJ2-7; 7 nucleotides line up with TRBD1. Per germline, CDR1 ENHRY and CDR2 SYGVKD. The CDR3 has 14 amino acids. The V and J ends lost 2 bases and 1 base, in that order; junction bases with no gene match: 2. CDR3 DNA sequence: TGTGCCATCAGTGAGCCAGGGGGTTCCTACGAGCAGTACGTC. Protein: CAISEPGGSYEQYV.

The V gene is TRBV4-1, the J gene TRBJ1-5, with unresolved D. This CDR3 comprises 15 residues. Trimming took off 2 bases at V and 4 bases at J, with 12 bases between the two ends. CDR1 is MGHRA and CDR2 is YSYEKL in the germline V gene. DNA for the CDR3: TGCGCCAGCAGCCAAATAGGGCCTGGAAATCAGCCCCAGCATTTT. Translation gives CASSQIGPGNQPQHF.

This clonotype has a count of ten or more. The V and J genes are TRBV6-6 and TRBJ2-6; 8 bases align to TRBD1. Germline V gives CDR1 MNHNY, CDR2 SVGAGI (reference sequence). V was pared by 2 bases and J by 2 bases, with 5 bases of the junction left unmatched. This CDR3 has 17 amino acids. This CDR3 reads CASSYPSRGPGANVLTF. CDR3 DNA: TGTGCCAGCAGTTACCCATCCAGGGGGCCTGGGGCCAACGTCCTGACTTTC.

This clonotype was counted between two and nine times. V is TRBV29-1 and J is TRBJ2-2; D is unclear. Germline CDR1 is SQVTM and CDR2 is ANQGSEA. Between the trimmed V and J ends, which lost 3 bases and 8 bases, there was a span of 10 bases. CDR3 size: 12 residues. This chain's CDR3 is CSVDSLRGELFF. The CDR3 DNA sequence: TGCAGCGTTGACTCCCTTCGTGGGGAGCTGTTTTTT.

Ten or more counts support this clonotype. The chain links TRBV4-2 to TRBJ1-4; TRBD1 is a possible D gene (5 bases). The germline CDR1 and CDR2 sequences are LGHNA and YNFKEQ. V lost 1 base and J lost 4, with 10 bases in between. The CDR3 is 15 amino acids. The CDR3 loop is CASSQGGENNEKLFF. CDR3 DNA sequence: TGTGCCAGCAGCCAAGGGGGGGAGAATAATGAAAAACTGTTTTTT.

The chain employs TRBV7-2 and TRBJ2-4; weak D call: TRBD2 (6 bases). Trimming stripped 5 bases from V and 14 bases from J, with 19 bases between. Germline CDR1 is SGHTA and CDR2 is FQGNSA. This CDR3 contains 13 residues. The CDR3 nucleotides are TGTGCCAGCAGCCTCCTGCTCCTGGGCGGGAAGTACTTC. Protein sequence: CASSLLLLGGKYF.

In its sample, this clonotype was seen a few times. The gene calls are TRBV7-2 and TRBJ1-1; D ambiguous. The CDR3 extends over 14 amino acids. CDR1 and CDR2 from the germline V gene are SGHTA and FQGNSA. V lost 2 bases, J lost 5 bases, and 12 bases lay in between. The CDR3 here is CASSLPGLGTEAFF. CDR3 sequence (DNA): TGTGCCAGCAGCTTACCAGGTCTAGGGACTGAAGCTTTCTTT.

This clonotype was observed many times. This sequence joins TRBV7-3 and TRBJ2-2; unclear D gene. Germline loops: CDR1 SGHTA, CDR2 FQGTGA. V gave up 2 bases and J gave up 6 bases, with 7 bases separating them. The CDR3 runs 13 residues. CDR3 protein: CASSLLVSGELFF. CDR3 DNA sequence: TGTGCCAGCAGCTTACTGGTTTCCGGGGAGCTGTTTTTT.

The chain recombines TRBV4-3 with TRBJ1-2; D remains unclear. This CDR3 contains 14 residues. The V gene's germline CDR1 is LGHNA and CDR2 YSLEER. The ends were cut back, 1 base at V and 4 bases at J, with 10 bases in the middle. The CDR3 spells CASSQASTRYGYTF. The CDR3 DNA is TGCGCCAGCAGCCAAGCATCCACCCGCTATGGCTACACCTTC.

The V call is TRBV6-1, the J call TRBJ2-1; D gene unclear. V lost 0 bases, J lost 6 bases, and 6 bases lay in between. Germline CDR1 and CDR2: MNHNS and SASEGT. This CDR3 is 13 amino acids long. The CDR3 DNA sequence: TGTGCCAGCAGTGAAGCGGTGGTCAATGAGCAGTTCTTC. Translating it yields CASSEAVVNEQFF.

The V call is TRBV10-3, the J call TRBJ2-1; 7 nucleotides agree with TRBD2. This CDR3 is 13 amino acids long. With V trimmed by 2 bases and J by 9 bases, 4 bases remained unmatched. The germline V gene encodes CDR1 ENHRY and CDR2 SYGVKD. The CDR3 protein is CAISEMREGEQFF. The CDR3 DNA is TGTGCCATCAGTGAGATGAGGGAGGGTGAGCAGTTCTTC.

This clonotype was counted ten times or more. The chain combines TRBV5-6 with TRBJ2-1; D remains unclear. V was clipped by 1 base and J by 9 bases, with 11 bases between them. This CDR3 region has 13 residues. Germline V gene data show CDR1 as SGHDT and CDR2 as YYEEEE. CDR3 in amino acids: CASSLSSSTEQFF. CDR3 DNA sequence: TGTGCCAGCAGCTTGTCTTCAAGCACTGAGCAGTTCTTC.

A few counts support this clonotype. V gene TRBV4-2 combines with J gene TRBJ2-3; weak D call: TRBD2 (7 bases). Germline assignment: CDR1 LGHNA and CDR2 YNFKEQ. V lost 0 bases and J 1 base, leaving 11 bases between the germline ends. The CDR3 spans 16 residues. Here the CDR3 DNA reads TGTGCCAGCAGCCAAGATTGGGGGGGGCGCACAGATACGCAGTATTTT. It encodes CASSQDWGGRTDTQYF.

This clonotype was recorded at least ten times. The chain recombines TRBV6-5 with TRBJ2-1, with TRBD2 identical over 8 bases. CDR3 size: 15 residues. Germline CDR1 is MNHEY and CDR2 is SVGAGI. Trimming at V came to 0 bases and at J to 5 bases, leaving 3 bases not matched to a gene. Here the CDR3 reads CASSYSAGANNEQFF. The DNA of the CDR3 is TGTGCCAGCAGTTACTCAGCGGGGGCCAACAATGAGCAGTTCTTC.

This clonotype was counted only a few times. The chain links TRBV30 to TRBJ1-5; tentative D call: TRBD1 (6 bases). The CDR3 spans 15 residues. Deletions cut 0 bases from V and 2 bases from J, with 11 bases between. Germline CDR1 and CDR2: GTSNPN and SVGIG (reference sequence). Written as DNA, the CDR3 is TGTGCCTGGAGTGTAGGGTACAGGGGCAATCAGCCCCAGCATTTT. Translation gives CAWSVGYRGNQPQHF.

In this sample, this clonotype turned up many times. The chain couples TRBV5-8 to TRBJ1-6; TRBD1 matches at 8 bases. This CDR3 comprises 18 residues. V lost 1 base and J lost 2; bases outside the gene matches: 8. Germline V CDR1 and CDR2: SGHTS, YDEGEE. The CDR3 loop reads CASSLSQGADPYNSPLHF. The CDR3 DNA follows: TGTGCCAGCAGCTTGAGTCAGGGGGCGGACCCCTATAATTCACCCCTCCACTTT.

The rearrangement joins TRBV25-1 to TRBJ2-7; 7 bases map to TRBD1. The length of the CDR3 is 14 residues. Germline CDR1 and CDR2: MGHDK and SYGVNS. Losses at the gene ends were 5 bases for V and 3 bases for J; bases not matched to a gene: 7. DNA of the CDR3: TGTGCCAGCAGTTGTAGGGGGCATAACTACGAGCAGTACGTC. This codes for CASSCRGHNYEQYV.

The V gene is TRBV7-9, the J gene TRBJ2-4; the D gene could be TRBD1 or TRBD2 (5 bases each). Germline CDR1 and CDR2: SEHNR and FQNEAQ (reference sequence). This CDR3 has 14 amino acids. V lost 7 bases, J lost 3 bases, and 13 bases lay in between. The CDR3 sequence: CASKKRGLKNIQYF. As DNA, the CDR3 is TGTGCCAGCAAAAAACGGGGCCTCAAAAACATTCAGTACTTC.

This clonotype was found a few times. V gene TRBV6-2 or TRBV6-3 combines with J gene TRBJ2-7; a possible D gene is TRBD2 (6 bases). The CDR3 loop spans 14 amino acids. The germline gives CDR1 MNHEY, CDR2 SVGEGT. Deletions cut 5 bases from V and 0 bases from J, with 11 bases between. Here the CDR3 reads CASSAGLYSYEQYV. CDR3 nucleotide sequence: TGTGCCAGCAGTGCGGGGCTCTACTCCTACGAGCAGTACGTC.

The chain links TRBV4-1 to TRBJ1-6; the D is unclear. Per the germline V gene, CDR1 is MGHRA and CDR2 is YSYEKL. V lost 0 bases, J lost 5 bases, and 11 bases lay in between. The CDR3 totals 16 residues. The CDR3 DNA sequence: TGCGCCAGCAGCCAAGAATCGGGCTGGGATAATTCACCCCTCCACTTT. Amino acid sequence: CASSQESGWDNSPLHF.

This clonotype was picked up a small number of times. This sequence joins TRBV2 and TRBJ2-3; 9 bases map to TRBD2. The germline V gene has CDR1 SNHLY and CDR2 FYNNEI. The CDR3 spans 16 residues. V was clipped by 7 bases and J by 11 bases; unmatched bases: 19. CDR3 sequence (DNA): TGTGCCAGCACACCACGACTAGCGGAGCCGGCTGGAGTGCAGTATTTT. Translation gives CASTPRLAEPAGVQYF.

This clonotype was observed many times. The gene calls are TRBV5-1 and TRBJ1-1; 10 bases are a match to TRBD1. V was clipped by 4 bases and J by 1 base; unmatched bases: 4. Germline V gene lookup returns CDR1 SGHRS and CDR2 YFSETQ. The CDR3 sequence is 15 residues long. As DNA, the CDR3 is TGCGCCAGCAGCCCGAGGACAGGGGGGAACACTGAAGCTTTCTTT. Amino acids: CASSPRTGGNTEAFF.

This clonotype was counted only a few times. The chain couples TRBV29-1 to TRBJ2-1; TRBD1 matches 8 bases. The V gene's germline CDR1 is SQVTM and CDR2 ANQGSEA. The CDR3 loop spans 15 amino acids. Unmatched junction bases numbered 14, after V lost 4 bases and J lost 9 bases. CDR3 nucleotide sequence: TGCAGCGTTGGAAGGACAGGGAACGATTTTGGTGAGCAGTTCTTC. Protein sequence: CSVGRTGNDFGEQFF.

This clonotype has a handful of counts. The gene calls are TRBV29-1 and TRBJ2-3; 9 positions agree with TRBD1. The trim removed 2 bases at V and 6 bases at J, leaving 12 bases unmatched. Germline CDR1 reads SQVTM; CDR2 reads ANQGSEA. The CDR3 is 16 amino acids. The CDR3 nucleotides read TGCAGCGTTGAAACGACAGGGGGAAAAGGATCTGATACGCAGTATTTT. Residues: CSVETTGGKGSDTQYF.

This clonotype has a handful of counts. The rearrangement links TRBV19 to TRBJ2-5; D ambiguous. Looked up from germline, CDR1 is LNHDA and CDR2 is SQIVND (reference sequence). V was trimmed by 5 bases and J by 5 bases, leaving 12 bases between them. The CDR3 length is 13 residues. CDR3 sequence reads: CASSSVGLETQYF. As DNA, the CDR3 is TGTGCCAGTAGTTCGGTAGGGTTGGAGACCCAGTACTTC. The full variable domain, with the rest looked up from reference TRBV19 and TRBJ2-5, is DGGITQSPKYLFRKEGQNVTLSCEQNLNHDAMYWYRQDPGQGLRLIYYSQIVNDFQKGDIAEGYSVSREKKESFPLTVTSAQKNPTAFYLCASSSVGLETQYFGPGTRLLVL.

Ten or more counts support this clonotype. V and J are TRBV2 and TRBJ2-7, with D maybe TRBD1 (6 bases). V was cut by 6 bases and J by 1 base, with 16 bases left in between. The CDR3 is 15 residues long. Germline CDR1 SNHLY, CDR2 FYNNEI. CDR3 in amino acids: CASSPTGFGSYEQYV. CDR3 DNA: TGTGCCAGCAGCCCCACAGGGTTCGGGTCCTACGAGCAGTACGTC.